This T cell receptor (beta chain) is from a study of cytomegalovirus exposure and HLA in healthy donors. Study results and caveats: Cytomegalovirus association was listed for about 160 TCR beta chains.

Points on this clone: Its antigen remains unknown.

The primer mix had 60 Vbeta and 13 Jbeta primers. This table comes from immunoSEQ multiplex PCR, and its TCRdb copy is limited to in-frame clones, with some not included. The table records about 130,000 clones, approximately 71% of them present only once. Germline-derived CDR1 and CDR2 are SGDLS and YYNGEE. The CDR3 consists of 13 residues. V was trimmed by 3 bases and J by 5 bases, leaving 11 bases between them. V is TRBV9 and J is TRBJ2-5, with D maybe TRBD1 (6 bases). The sample comprised PBMCs. The TCR was taken from a woman between 45 and 60 years old in good health and CMV-seronegative. The CDR3 bases are TGTGCCAGCAGCGCTGGGGGCGGTGAGACCCAGTACTTC. As protein: CASSAGGGETQYF.